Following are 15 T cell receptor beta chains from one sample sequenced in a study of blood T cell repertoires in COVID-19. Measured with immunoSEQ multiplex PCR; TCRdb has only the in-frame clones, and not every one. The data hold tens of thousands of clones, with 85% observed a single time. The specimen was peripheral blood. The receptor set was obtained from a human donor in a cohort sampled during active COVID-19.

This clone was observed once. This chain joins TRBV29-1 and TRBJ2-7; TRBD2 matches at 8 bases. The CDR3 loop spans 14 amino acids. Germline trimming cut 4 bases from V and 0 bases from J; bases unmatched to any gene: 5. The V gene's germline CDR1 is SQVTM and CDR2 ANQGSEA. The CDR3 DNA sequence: TGCAGCGTTGGGGTAGCGGGGCTCTCCTACGAGCAGTACTTC. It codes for CSVGVAGLSYEQYF.

In DNA form, the CDR3 reads TGTGCCAGCAGACTCACCTTCGGGGAAACTGAAGCTTTCTTT. It specifies CASRLTFGETEAFF. The chain couples TRBV6-5 to TRBJ1-1; no firm D call. Germline V gives CDR1 MNHEY, CDR2 SVGAGI. Trimming removed 6 bases from V and 5 bases from J, with 16 bases in between. The length of the CDR3 is 14 residues.

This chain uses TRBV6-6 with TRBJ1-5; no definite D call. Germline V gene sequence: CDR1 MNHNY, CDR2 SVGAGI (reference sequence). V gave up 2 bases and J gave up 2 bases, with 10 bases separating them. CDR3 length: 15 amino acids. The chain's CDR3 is CASSYNQFGNQPQHF. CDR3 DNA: TGTGCCAGCAGTTACAACCAGTTTGGCAATCAGCCCCAGCATTTT.

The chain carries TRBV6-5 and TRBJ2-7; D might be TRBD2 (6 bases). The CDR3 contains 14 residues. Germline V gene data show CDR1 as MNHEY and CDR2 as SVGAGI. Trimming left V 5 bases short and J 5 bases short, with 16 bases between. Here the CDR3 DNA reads TGTGCCAGCAGTCCCAACAGGAGGGTCCACGAGCAGTACTTC. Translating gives CASSPNRRVHEQYF.

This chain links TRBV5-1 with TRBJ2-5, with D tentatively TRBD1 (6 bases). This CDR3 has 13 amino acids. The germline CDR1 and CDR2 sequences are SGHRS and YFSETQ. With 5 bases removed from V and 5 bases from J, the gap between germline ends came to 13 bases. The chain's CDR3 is CASSTGTRETQYF. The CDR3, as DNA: TGCGCCAGCAGTACCGGGACACGTGAGACCCAGTACTTC.

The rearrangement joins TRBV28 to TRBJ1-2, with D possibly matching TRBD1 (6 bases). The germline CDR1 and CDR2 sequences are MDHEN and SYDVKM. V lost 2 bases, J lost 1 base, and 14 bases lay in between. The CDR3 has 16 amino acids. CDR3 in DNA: TGTGCCAGCAGTTTACAGGGGCCAACCTTTAACTATGGCTACACCTTC. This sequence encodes CASSLQGPTFNYGYTF.

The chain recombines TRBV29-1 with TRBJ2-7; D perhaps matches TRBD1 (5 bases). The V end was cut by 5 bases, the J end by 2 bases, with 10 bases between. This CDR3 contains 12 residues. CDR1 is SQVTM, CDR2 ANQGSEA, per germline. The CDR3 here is CSVLTDTYEQYF. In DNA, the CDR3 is TGCAGCGTTTTGACAGACACCTACGAGCAGTACTTC.

The CDR3 here is CASSYQGRKNTEAFF. In nucleotides, the CDR3 is TGTGCCAGCAGTTATCAGGGGCGGAAGAACACTGAAGCTTTCTTT. The V and J genes are TRBV28 and TRBJ1-1, with TRBD1 as a possible D gene (6 bases). V dropped 4 bases and J dropped 1 base, with 13 bases sitting between them. This CDR3 has 15 residues. Germline-derived CDR1 and CDR2 are MDHEN and SYDVKM.

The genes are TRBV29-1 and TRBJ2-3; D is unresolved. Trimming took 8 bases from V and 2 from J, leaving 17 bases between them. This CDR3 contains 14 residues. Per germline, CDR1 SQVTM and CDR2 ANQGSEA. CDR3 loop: CSLAGRSSTDTQYF. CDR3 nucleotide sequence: TGCAGCCTTGCTGGGCGCAGTTCCACAGATACGCAGTATTTT.

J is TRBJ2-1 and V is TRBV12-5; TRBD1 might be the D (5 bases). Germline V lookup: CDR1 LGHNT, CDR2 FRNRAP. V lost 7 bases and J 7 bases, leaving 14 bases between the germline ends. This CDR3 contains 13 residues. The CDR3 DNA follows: TGTGCTAGTGCCCCCCCGAAGGGGAATGAGCAGTTCTTC. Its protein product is CASAPPKGNEQFF.

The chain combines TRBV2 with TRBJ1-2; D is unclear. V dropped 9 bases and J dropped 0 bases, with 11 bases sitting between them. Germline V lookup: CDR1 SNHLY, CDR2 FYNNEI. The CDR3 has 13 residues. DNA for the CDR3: TGTGCCAGACTAGACACAGCTAACTATGGCTACACCTTC. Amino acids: CARLDTANYGYTF.

CDR3 nucleotide sequence: TGTGCCAGCAGTTTCCTACAGGGGACCGGGGAGCTGTTTTTT. It specifies CASSFLQGTGELFF. This rearrangement joins TRBV6-5 to TRBJ2-2, with 7 nucleotides matching TRBD1. Trimming took 4 bases from V and 5 from J; bases not matched to a gene: 4. The CDR3 sequence is 14 residues long. Germline assignment: CDR1 MNHEY and CDR2 SVGAGI.

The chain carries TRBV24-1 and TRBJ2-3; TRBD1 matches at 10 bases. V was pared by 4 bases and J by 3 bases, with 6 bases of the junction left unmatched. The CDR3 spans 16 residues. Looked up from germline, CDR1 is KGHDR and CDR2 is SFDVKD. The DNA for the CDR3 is TGTGCCACCAGTGACCCGACAGGGGGCGTAACAGATACGCAGTATTTT. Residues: CATSDPTGGVTDTQYF.

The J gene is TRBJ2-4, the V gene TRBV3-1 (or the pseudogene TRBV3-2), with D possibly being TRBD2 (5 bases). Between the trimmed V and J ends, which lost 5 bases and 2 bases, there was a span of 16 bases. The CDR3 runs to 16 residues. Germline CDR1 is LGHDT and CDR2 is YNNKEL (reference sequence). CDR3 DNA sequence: TGTGCCAGCAGCGATAAAGGCTCGGGGTCCAAAAACATTCAGTACTTC. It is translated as CASSDKGSGSKNIQYF.

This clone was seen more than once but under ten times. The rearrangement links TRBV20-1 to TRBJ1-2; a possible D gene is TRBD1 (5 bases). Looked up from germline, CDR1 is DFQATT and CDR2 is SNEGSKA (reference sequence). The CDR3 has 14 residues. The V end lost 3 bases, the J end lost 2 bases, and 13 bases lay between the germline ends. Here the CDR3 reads CSASGAGQNYGYTF. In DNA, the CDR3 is TGCAGTGCTAGTGGGGCGGGGCAGAACTATGGCTACACCTTC.